Below, one T cell receptor beta chain is given with its context. These data are taken from a study of blood T cell repertoires in COVID-19. Study in general: Researchers got acute and convalescent COVID-19 samples from the United States, Italy and Spain.

Per the study methods: Scientists estimated how many nucleated cells there were by amplifying reference gene primers. Using immunoSEQ multiplex PCR, the repertoire was profiled, and TCRdb retains in-frame clones only, with some absent. The DNA gave D and trimming, while V, J and clone size come from that table. The sample includes 200,000 or so clones, approximately 84% of them seen just once. The clonotype originates from a woman in her 30s who had recovered from COVID-19. The specimen was peripheral blood.

The CDR3 DNA follows: TGTGCCAGTAGTATTTTGGCTAGCGGGGCCTACAATGAGCAGTTCTTC. It codes for CASSILASGAYNEQFF. This sequence joins TRBV19 and TRBJ2-1, with 9 bases matching TRBD2. V dropped 3 bases and J dropped 2; count of bases not matched to a gene: 5. The CDR3 contains 16 residues. In germline, CDR1 is LNHDA, CDR2 SQIVND (reference sequence).